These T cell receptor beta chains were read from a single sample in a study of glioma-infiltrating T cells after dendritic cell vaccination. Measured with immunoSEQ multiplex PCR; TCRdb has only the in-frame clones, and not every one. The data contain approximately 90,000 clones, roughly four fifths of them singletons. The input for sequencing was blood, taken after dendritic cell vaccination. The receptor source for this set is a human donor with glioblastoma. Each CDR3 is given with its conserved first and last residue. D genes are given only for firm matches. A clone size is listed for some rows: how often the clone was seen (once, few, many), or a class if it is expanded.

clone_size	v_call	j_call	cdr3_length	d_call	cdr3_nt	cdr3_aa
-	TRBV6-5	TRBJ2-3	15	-	TGTGCCAGCAGGGCACACGGCGGGAGCACAGATACGCAGTATTTT	CASRAHGGSTDTQYF
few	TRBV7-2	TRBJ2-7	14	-	TGTGCCAGCAGCTTGGACTACCGATCCTACGAGCAGTACTTC	CASSLDYRSYEQYF
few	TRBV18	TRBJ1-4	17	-	TGTGCCAGCTCATCACTACAGGGTTTGGCAACTAATGAAAAACTGTTTTTT	CASSSLQGLATNEKLFF
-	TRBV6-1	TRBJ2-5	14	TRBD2	TGTGCCAGCAGTGAAGCGGGAGGGTTTAAGACCCAGTACTTC	CASSEAGGFKTQYF
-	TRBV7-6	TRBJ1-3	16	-	TGTGCCAGCAGCTTAGATAGCAGAGTTGCCGGAAACACCATATATTTT	CASSLDSRVAGNTIYF
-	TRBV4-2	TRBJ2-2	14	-	TGTGCCAGCAGCCAGGGGACATTTACCGGGGAGCTGTTTTTT	CASSQGTFTGELFF
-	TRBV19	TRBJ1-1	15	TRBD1	TGTGCCAGTAGTATACTAAGGGCCGGGACAGATGAAGCTTTCTTT	CASSILRAGTDEAFF
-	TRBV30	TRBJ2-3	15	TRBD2	TGTGCCTGGAGTGTACGACTAGCGGAAACAGATACGCAGTATTTT	CAWSVRLAETDTQYF
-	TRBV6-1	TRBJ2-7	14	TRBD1	TGTGCCAGCAGTGAAGGGACAGGGTCCTACGAGCAGTACTTC	CASSEGTGSYEQYF
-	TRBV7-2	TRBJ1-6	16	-	TGTGCCAGCAGCTTAGTAGGAGGGCAGGGCGGTTCACCCCTCCACTTT	CASSLVGGQGGSPLHF
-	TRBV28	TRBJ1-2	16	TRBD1	TGTGCCAGCAGCGATACGACAGGGAAAGTCCAATATGGCTACACCTTC	CASSDTTGKVQYGYTF
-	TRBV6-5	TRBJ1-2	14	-	TGTGCCAGCAGGTTCGGACACCCTACCAATGGCTACACCTTC	CASRFGHPTNGYTF
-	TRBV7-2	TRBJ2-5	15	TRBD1	TGTGCCAGCAGCCCCATGACAGGGTCTAGGGGGACCCAGTACTTC	CASSPMTGSRGTQYF
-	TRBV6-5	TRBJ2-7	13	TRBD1	TGTGCCAGCACCCGGGACAGGGCCTACGAGCAGTACTTC	CASTRDRAYEQYF
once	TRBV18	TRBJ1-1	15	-	TGTGCCAGCTCACCAACGCGCTTCCCGGACAGTGAAGCTTTCTTT	CASSPTRFPDSEAFF
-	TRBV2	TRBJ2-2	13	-	TGTGCCAGCAGAGCTACTAGCTCCGGGGAGCTGTTTTTT	CASRATSSGELFF
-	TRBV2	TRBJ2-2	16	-	TGTGCCAGCAGTGGAACAGGGAACGCGAACACCGGGGAGCTGTTTTTT	CASSGTGNANTGELFF
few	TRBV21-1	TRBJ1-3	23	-	TGTGCCAGCAGCAAAAAAGGAAGGGGAATACAGGGGGCGTCAATTTTCTCTGGAAACACCATATATTTT	CASSKKGRGIQGASIFSGNTIYF
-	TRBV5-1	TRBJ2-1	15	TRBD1	TGCGCCAGCAGCTTGATCTCGGACAGGGGAAATGAGCAGTTCTTC	CASSLISDRGNEQFF
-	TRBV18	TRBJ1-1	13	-	TGTGCCAGCTCACCCCAAAAAAACACTGAAGCTTTCTTT	CASSPQKNTEAFF
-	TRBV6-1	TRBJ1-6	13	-	TGTGCCAGCAGTGAAAACAGTAATTCACCCCTCCACTTT	CASSENSNSPLHF
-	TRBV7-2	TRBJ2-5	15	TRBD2	TGTGCCAGCAGCTTCATAGCGGGGGGTGGCGGGACCCAGTACTTC	CASSFIAGGGGTQYF
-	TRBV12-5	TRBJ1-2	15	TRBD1	TGTGCTAGTGGTTTGGACTGGGACAGGGATGGAGGCTACACCTTC	CASGLDWDRDGGYTF
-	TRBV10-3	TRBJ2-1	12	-	TGTGCCATCAGTGAGACTGATAATGAGCAGTTCTTC	CAISETDNEQFF
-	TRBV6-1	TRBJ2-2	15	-	TGTGCCAGCAGGGCAGGGGATTATTGGACCGGGGAGCTGTTTTTT	CASRAGDYWTGELFF
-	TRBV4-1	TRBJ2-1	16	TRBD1	TGCGCCAGCAGCCAACCGGACAGGTCTTCCTACAATGAGCAGTTCTTC	CASSQPDRSSYNEQFF
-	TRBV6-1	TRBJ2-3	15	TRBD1	TGTGCCAGCAAACAAGGGACAGTTAGCACAGATACGCAGTATTTT	CASKQGTVSTDTQYF
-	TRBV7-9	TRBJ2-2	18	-	TGTGCCAGCAGCGCGAGAATTACTTGGGTAGAGGGCACCGGGGAGCTGTTTTTT	CASSARITWVEGTGELFF
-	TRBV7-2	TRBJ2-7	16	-	TGTGCCAGCAGCCCCAGGGGCTGGGGGGGTGTGTACGAGCAGTACTTC	CASSPRGWGGVYEQYF
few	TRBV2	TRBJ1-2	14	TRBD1	TGTGCCAGCAGCGTGACCGGGACAGGGAATGGCTACACCTTC	CASSVTGTGNGYTF
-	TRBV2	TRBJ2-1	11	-	TGTGCCAGCACCTCGTACAATGAGCAGTTCTTC	CASTSYNEQFF
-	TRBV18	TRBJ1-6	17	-	TGTGCCAGCTCACCTGCTTTAGTTAGGACAGACAATTCACCCCTCCACTTT	CASSPALVRTDNSPLHF
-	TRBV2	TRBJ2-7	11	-	TGTGCCAGCGAAAGGGGCGGCGAGCAGTACTTC	CASERGGEQYF
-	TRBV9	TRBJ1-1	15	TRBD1	TGTGCCAGCAGCGTAGGAGGGACAGCGAACACTGAAGCTTTCTTT	CASSVGGTANTEAFF
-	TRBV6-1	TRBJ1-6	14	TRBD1	TGTGCCAGCAAGAGGACAGGGCTAAATTCACCCCTCCACTTT	CASKRTGLNSPLHF
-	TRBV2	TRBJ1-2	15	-	TGTGCCAGCAGTGAAATGGCAGGGGCTTTAGATGGCTACACCTTC	CASSEMAGALDGYTF
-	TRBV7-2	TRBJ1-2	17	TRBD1	TGTGCCAGCAGCTTTGAGTCGGGGACAGGGTTAAACTATGGCTACACCTTC	CASSFESGTGLNYGYTF
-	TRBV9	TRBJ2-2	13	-	TGTGCCAGCAGCGGGCCACTAGAAGGGGAGCTGTTTTTT	CASSGPLEGELFF
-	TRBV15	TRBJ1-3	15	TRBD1	TGTGCCACCAGCAGAGGACAGGGGGACGGAAACACCATATATTTT	CATSRGQGDGNTIYF
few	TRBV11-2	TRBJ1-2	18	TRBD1	TGTGCCAGCAGCTCCCTCCGGGACAGGACTAGATTTAACTATGGCTACACCTTC	CASSSLRDRTRFNYGYTF
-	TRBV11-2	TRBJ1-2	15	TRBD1	TGTGCCAGCAGCTCCGGGACAGGAGGATTTGATGGCTACACCTTC	CASSSGTGGFDGYTF
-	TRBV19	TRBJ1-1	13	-	TGTGCCAGTAAGTTCGCGGGAGGCGCTGAAGCTTTCTTT	CASKFAGGAEAFF
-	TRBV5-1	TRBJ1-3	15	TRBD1	TGCGCCAGCAGCACCCGGACAGGGATAGGAAACACCATATATTTT	CASSTRTGIGNTIYF
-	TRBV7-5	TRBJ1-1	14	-	TGTGCCAGAAGCCTCAGGGGGCAGGACACTGAAGCTTTCTTT	CARSLRGQDTEAFF
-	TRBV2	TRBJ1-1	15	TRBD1	TGTGCCAGCAGTTCTGCTAGACAGGGGGGCACTGAAGCTTTCTTT	CASSSARQGGTEAFF
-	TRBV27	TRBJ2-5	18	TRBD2	TGTGCCAGCAGTTTATATCCTAGCGGGGAGGGGTACCAAGAGACCCAGTACTTC	CASSLYPSGEGYQETQYF
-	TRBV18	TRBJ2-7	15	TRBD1	TGTGCCAGCTCACCTACCGGACAGGGGGGGTACGAGCAGTACTTC	CASSPTGQGGYEQYF
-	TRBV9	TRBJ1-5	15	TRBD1	TGTGCCAGCAGCGGACAGGGGAATAGCAATCAGCCCCAGCATTTT	CASSGQGNSNQPQHF
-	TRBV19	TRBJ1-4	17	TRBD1	TGTGCCAGTAGTAAACGGCGCAGGGGGCCTACTAATGAAAAACTGTTTTTT	CASSKRRRGPTNEKLFF
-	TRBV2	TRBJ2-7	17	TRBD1	TGTGCCAGCAGTGAAGAAGTTAGGGGGACAGGGTGGTACGAGCAGTACTTC	CASSEEVRGTGWYEQYF
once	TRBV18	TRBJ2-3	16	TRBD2	TGTGCCAGCTCACCACCCGCGGGGGGGGTGACAGATACGCAGTATTTT	CASSPPAGGVTDTQYF
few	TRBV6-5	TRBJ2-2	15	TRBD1	TGTGCCAGCAGTTACGGGGACAGGCTTGGGGGGGAGCTGTTTTTT	CASSYGDRLGGELFF
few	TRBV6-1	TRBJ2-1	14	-	TGTGCCAGCACCAATCGGGGTACCTACAATGAGCAGTTCTTC	CASTNRGTYNEQFF
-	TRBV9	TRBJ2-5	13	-	TGTGCCAGCAGCGTATCCGAGGGAGCGGGCCAGTACTTC	CASSVSEGAGQYF
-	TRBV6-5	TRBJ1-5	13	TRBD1	TGTGCCAGCAGTTCAAGGGCTACAGGGGCCGGGGATTTT	CASSSRATGAGDF
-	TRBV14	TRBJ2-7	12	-	TGTGCCAGCAGCCAAGTTCGTTACGAGCAGTACTTC	CASSQVRYEQYF